A single T cell receptor beta chain is shown here with its context. This specimen comes from a study of CD8 T cells in ankylosing spondylitis. This CDR3 comprises 11 residues. CDR1 and CDR2 from the germline V gene are SGHTA and FQGNSA. Trimming cost V 5 bases and J 4 bases, with 5 bases left between them. The authors made TCR beta libraries by quantitative 5'-RACE with molecular barcodes. Each CDR3 protein gets one entry after TCRdb re-called the 5' RACE reads with MiXCR. The data contain 200,000 or so distinct CDR3 sequences, 10% to 15% of them singletons. The clonotype originates from a female donor with ankylosing spondylitis or in good health (not recorded which). Sequencing was carried out using blood, either unsorted or a sorted T cell fraction (not recorded which). The chain has TRBV7-2 and TRBJ2-5; D remains ambiguous. The CDR3 DNA follows: TGTGCCAGCAGCCACGGAGAGACCCAGTACTTC. It encodes CASSHGETQYF. Drawing the rest from reference TRBV7-2 and TRBJ2-5, the complete variable domain is GAGVSQSPSNKVTEKGKDVELRCDPISGHTALYWYRQSLGQGLEFLIYFQGNSAPDKSGLPSDRFSAERTGGSVSTLTIQRTQQEDSAVYLCASSHGETQYFGPGTRLLVL.